The sequence of this T cell receptor beta chain was determined in a study of T cells expressing NK-cell markers. The overall study: Sorted CD3+CD56-NKG2C+, CD3+CD56+NKG2C+ and CD3+CD56+NKG2C- T cells supplied the TCR beta repertoires. Findings and limits, study-wide: Several donors likewise had their CD3+CD56-NKG2C+ fraction led by these clonotypes.

The CDR3 loop spans 14 amino acids. The germline V gene encodes CDR1 SGHAT and CDR2 FQNNGV. TCRdb re-called the 5' RACE reads, yielding one record per CDR3 amino acid sequence without DNA. The ten top clones account for less than 20%, within a sample of around 110,000 distinct CDR3 sequences. Regarding this clonotype: Its specificity is unknown.

Input material: blood T cells: a sorted CD56 or NKG2C T cell subset, CD4+ or CD8+ T cells, or bulk PBMC T cells (not recorded which). J is TRBJ2-3 and V is TRBV11-2; TCRdb picks TRBD1, but there is no DNA to check that call. This receptor was obtained from a woman between 18 and 70 years old in good health. CDR3 loop: CASSFAGGTDTQYF.